This T cell receptor beta chain emerged from a study of technical replicates of blood from several donors (dated by TCRdb to between 2016 and 2019). The CDR3 measures 13 amino acids from cysteine to phenylalanine. Only the CDR3 portion is preserved as DNA: 39 bases, with reading frame beginning at the first base. V and J lose 0 bases and 6 bases, and a span of 8 bases separates them. Based on the germline V gene, the CDR1 and CDR2 sequences are MNHEY and SVGAGI. Library preparation employed the immunoSEQ multiplex PCR assay. The table was pulled from immuneACCESS by TCRdb, which kept in-frame rearrangements only. Such tables lose some clones; where checked, under half of the loss comes from unresolved V genes, and the rest has no known cause. The sample table lists roughly 93,000 clones, about 94% of them with a count of one. The ten largest clonotypes hold 0.23% of the sample. Turning to this clone: Its recognized antigen is unknown. Per-base quality was not reported, and no clone a single base away is much larger than it.

The chain is made from TRBV6-5 and TRBJ1-2; TRBD1 is a weak D gene call, 5 bases matching. The source of this sequence is a human donor in good health. Sequences were obtained from T cells isolated from PBMCs. Here is the DNA: TGTGCCAGCAGTTACTCTGCGGGGGATGGCTACACCTTC. It translates as CASSYSAGDGYTF.